One sample yielded the 13 T cell receptor beta chains listed below, sequenced in a study of human thymus T cells. This table comes from immunoSEQ multiplex PCR, and its TCRdb copy is limited to in-frame clones, with some not included. This table holds about 78,000 clones, approximately 97% found once. Obtained as resections during corrective heart surgery, the thymus tissue was then studied. Sequencing input: thymus tissue. The receptors originated from a boy in the first two years of life with a congenital heart defect but otherwise immunologically healthy.

The gene calls are TRBV4-2 and TRBJ2-7; D perhaps matches TRBD2 (6 bases). V was pared by 6 bases and J by 9 bases, with 33 bases between. In germline, CDR1 is LGHNA, CDR2 YNFKEQ. The CDR3 is 18 amino acids. CDR3 coding DNA: TGTGCCAGCAGAAAACAAGTGGGGTCCGGGACTTCCCTGGAACGGCAGTACTTC. Its translation: CASRKQVGSGTSLERQYF.

The gene calls are TRBV4-1 and TRBJ2-1; 8 nucleotides line up with TRBD2. This CDR3 contains 17 residues. Germline CDR1 is MGHRA and CDR2 is YSYEKL. The V and J ends lost 4 bases and 7 bases, in that order; junction bases with no gene match: 15. CDR3 sequence (DNA): TGCGCCAGCAGCCTGTCGGGTGGTAGCGGGGTATTGAATGAGCAGTTCTTC. The encoded protein is CASSLSGGSGVLNEQFF.

This chain links TRBV7-8 with TRBJ1-6; D remains unclear. Germline CDR1 is SGHVS and CDR2 is FQNEAQ. CDR3 length: 17 residues. With 1 base removed from V and 8 bases from J, the gap between germline ends came to 18 bases. The CDR3: CASSLDFGVLPDSPLHF. CDR3 bases: TGTGCCAGCAGCTTAGACTTTGGAGTGTTGCCGGATTCACCCCTCCACTTT.

The chain has TRBV30 and TRBJ2-1; a weak D match, TRBD1 (6 bases). Germline V lookup: CDR1 GTSNPN, CDR2 SVGIG (reference sequence). This CDR3 contains 20 residues. The V end lost 4 bases, the J end lost 5 bases, and 33 bases lay between the germline ends. The CDR3 loop is CAWIRRGWLPLNNTNNEQFF. CDR3 bases: TGTGCCTGGATCCGAAGGGGGTGGCTCCCCCTAAACAACACCAACAATGAGCAGTTCTTC. Based on the CDR3 plus reference TRBV30 and TRBJ2-1, the full variable domain is SQTIHQWPATLVQPVGSPLSLECTVEGTSNPNLYWYRQAAGRGLQLLFYSVGIGQISSEVPQNLSASRPQDRQFILSSKKLLLSDSGFYLCAWIRRGWLPLNNTNNEQFFGPGTRLTVL.

The V and J genes are TRBV11-2 and TRBJ2-5; D is unclear. This CDR3 comprises 14 residues. CDR1 and CDR2 (germline): SGHAT, FQNNGV. V dropped 2 bases and J dropped 3 bases, with 10 bases sitting between them. CDR3 loop: CASSLSPGKETQYF. The DNA of the CDR3 is TGTGCCAGCAGCTTATCTCCGGGTAAAGAGACCCAGTACTTC. Full variable domain (remainder filled in from reference TRBV11-2 and TRBJ2-5): EAGVAQSPRYKIIEKRQSVAFWCNPISGHATLYWYQQILGQGPKLLIQFQNNGVVDDSQLPKDRFSAERLKGVDSTLKIQPAKLEDSAVYLCASSLSPGKETQYFGPGTRLLVL.

This clone occurred a few times. The J gene is TRBJ1-5, the V gene TRBV5-6; no reliable D call. There are 15 residues in the CDR3. The ends were cut back, 0 bases at V and 0 bases at J, with 7 bases in the middle. Germline CDR1 reads SGHDT; CDR2 reads YYEEEE. The CDR3: CASSLAQYSNQPQHF. The CDR3 nucleotides are TGTGCCAGCAGCTTGGCACAGTATAGCAATCAGCCCCAGCATTTT. Full variable domain (outside the CDR3, taken from reference TRBV5-6 and TRBJ1-5): DAGVTQSPTHLIKTRGQQVTLRCSPKSGHDTVSWYQQALGQGPQFIFQYYEEEERQRGNFPDRFSGHQFPNYSSELNVNALLLGDSALYLCASSLAQYSNQPQHFGDGTRLSIL.

The chain carries TRBV5-4 and TRBJ2-7, with D maybe TRBD1 (6 bases). CDR3 length equals 16 residues. Germline values: CDR1 SGHNT, CDR2 YYREEE (reference sequence). V was trimmed by 4 bases and J by 0 bases, leaving 17 bases between them. The CDR3 protein is CASSRQAQDSSYEQYF. The DNA of the CDR3 is TGTGCCAGCAGCCGACAGGCGCAGGATAGCTCCTACGAGCAGTACTTC.

The chain couples TRBV15 to TRBJ2-3; 9 bases fit TRBD2. Looked up from germline, CDR1 is LNHNV and CDR2 is YYDKDF (reference sequence). This CDR3 contains 19 residues. V was pared by 7 bases and J by 2 bases, with 19 bases of the junction left unmatched. CDR3 coding DNA: TGTGCCACCACCCGCCAAACCGAGTCTAGCGGGAATGTCACAGATACGCAGTATTTT. Its protein product is CATTRQTESSGNVTDTQYF.

CDR3 coding DNA: TGCAGCGTTGAAGATCGGGCCTTATACAATGAGCAGTTCTTC. Translated, it gives CSVEDRALYNEQFF. The chain couples TRBV29-1 to TRBJ2-1; D is undetermined. The CDR3 runs to 14 residues. CDR1 is SQVTM and CDR2 is ANQGSEA in the germline V gene. Trimming left V 0 bases short and J 4 bases short, with 10 bases between.

CDR3: CASSPHSDLRYEQYF. For the CDR3, the DNA is TGTGCCAGCAGCCCCCACAGTGATCTCCGCTACGAGCAGTACTTC. The chain uses TRBV7-3 and TRBJ2-7; D uncertain. The CDR3 contains 15 residues. From germline, CDR1 is SGHTA and CDR2 FQGTGA. Trimming took off 5 bases at V and 3 bases at J, with 17 bases between the two ends.

J is TRBJ2-7 and V is TRBV10-2; D uncertain. CDR1 is WSHSY and CDR2 is SAAADI in the germline V gene. CDR3 length: 11 residues. V lost 3 bases, J lost 0 bases, and 0 bases lay in between. DNA for the CDR3: TGCGCCAGCAGTGACTCCTACGAGCAGTACTTC. Its translation is CASSDSYEQYF.

This rearrangement joins TRBV2 to TRBJ1-6; D gene uncertain. Germline-derived CDR1 and CDR2 are SNHLY and FYNNEI. CDR3 length: 11 amino acids. The germline V and J ends were trimmed by 3 bases and 13 bases, with 7 bases remaining between them. CDR3 sequence: CASSDPVPLHF. In nucleotides, the CDR3 is TGTGCCAGCAGTGACCCGGTCCCCCTCCACTTT.

The chain carries TRBV5-1 and TRBJ2-3; D is possibly TRBD2 (5 bases). CDR3 length: 11 amino acids. From germline, CDR1 is SGHRS and CDR2 YFSETQ. V lost 4 bases and J 10 bases, leaving 10 bases between the germline ends. The CDR3 DNA reads TGCGCCAGCAGCCGAGCGGACTCGCAGTATTTT. This sequence encodes CASSRADSQYF.